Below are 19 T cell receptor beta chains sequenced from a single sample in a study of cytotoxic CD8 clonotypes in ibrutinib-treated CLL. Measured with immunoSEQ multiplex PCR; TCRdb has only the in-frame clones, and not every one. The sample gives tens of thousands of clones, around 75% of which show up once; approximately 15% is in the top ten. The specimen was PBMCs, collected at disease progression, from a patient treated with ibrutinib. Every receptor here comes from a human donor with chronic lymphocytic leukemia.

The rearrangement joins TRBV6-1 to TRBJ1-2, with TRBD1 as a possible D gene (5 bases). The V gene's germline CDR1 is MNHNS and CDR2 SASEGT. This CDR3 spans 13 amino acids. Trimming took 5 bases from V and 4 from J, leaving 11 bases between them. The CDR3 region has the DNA TGTGCCAGCAGTCAAACAGGCTTCTATGGCTACACCTTC. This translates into CASSQTGFYGYTF.

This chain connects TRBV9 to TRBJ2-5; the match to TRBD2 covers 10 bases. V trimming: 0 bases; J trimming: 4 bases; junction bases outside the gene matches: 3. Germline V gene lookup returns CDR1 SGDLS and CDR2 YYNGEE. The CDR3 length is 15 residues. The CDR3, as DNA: TGTGCCAGCAGCGTAGTTTCTAGCGGGGGAGAGACCCAGTACTTC. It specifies CASSVVSSGGETQYF.

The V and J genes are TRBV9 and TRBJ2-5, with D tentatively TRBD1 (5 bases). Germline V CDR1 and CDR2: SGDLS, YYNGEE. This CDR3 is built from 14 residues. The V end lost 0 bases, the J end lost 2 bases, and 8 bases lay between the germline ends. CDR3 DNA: TGTGCCAGCAGCGTAGACCGACAGCAAGAGACCCAGTACTTC. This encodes CASSVDRQQETQYF.

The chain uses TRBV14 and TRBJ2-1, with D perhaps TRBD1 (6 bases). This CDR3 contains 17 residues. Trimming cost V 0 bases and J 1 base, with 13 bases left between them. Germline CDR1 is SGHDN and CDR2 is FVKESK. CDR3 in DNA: TGTGCCAGCAGCCAAGATCGGGGCAGGGGATCCTACAATGAGCAGTTCTTC. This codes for CASSQDRGRGSYNEQFF.

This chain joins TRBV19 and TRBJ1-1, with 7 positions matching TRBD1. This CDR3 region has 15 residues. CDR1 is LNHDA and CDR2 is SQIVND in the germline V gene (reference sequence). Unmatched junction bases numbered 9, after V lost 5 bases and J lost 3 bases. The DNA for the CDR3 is TGTGCCAGTAGTCGAGGGGGCGGAGGGGACACTGAAGCTTTCTTT. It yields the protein CASSRGGGGDTEAFF. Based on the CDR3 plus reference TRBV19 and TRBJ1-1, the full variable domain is DGGITQSPKYLFRKEGQNVTLSCEQNLNHDAMYWYRQDPGQGLRLIYYSQIVNDFQKGDIAEGYSVSREKKESFPLTVTSAQKNPTAFYLCASSRGGGGDTEAFFGQGTRLTVV.

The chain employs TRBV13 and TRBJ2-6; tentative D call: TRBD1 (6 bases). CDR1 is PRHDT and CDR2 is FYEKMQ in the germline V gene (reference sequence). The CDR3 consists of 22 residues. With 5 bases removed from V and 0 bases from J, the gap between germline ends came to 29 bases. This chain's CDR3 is CASSQHPPLRGSRLSGANVLTF. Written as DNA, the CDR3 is TGTGCCAGCAGCCAGCACCCTCCCCTCAGGGGCTCTCGTCTCTCTGGGGCCAACGTCCTGACTTTC.

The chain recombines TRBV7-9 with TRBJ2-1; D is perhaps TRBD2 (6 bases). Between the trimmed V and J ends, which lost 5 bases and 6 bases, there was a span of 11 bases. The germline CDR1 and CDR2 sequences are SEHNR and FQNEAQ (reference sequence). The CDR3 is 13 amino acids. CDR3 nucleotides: TGTGCCAGCAGCAAAGGGACTGCCAATGAGCAGTTCTTC. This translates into CASSKGTANEQFF.

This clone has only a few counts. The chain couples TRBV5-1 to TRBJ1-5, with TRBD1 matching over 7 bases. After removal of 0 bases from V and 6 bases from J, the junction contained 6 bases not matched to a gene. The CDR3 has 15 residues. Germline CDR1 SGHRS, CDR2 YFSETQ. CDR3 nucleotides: TGCGCCAGCAGCTTGGGAGGGGGCGTAAGTCAGCCCCAGCATTTT. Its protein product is CASSLGGGVSQPQHF. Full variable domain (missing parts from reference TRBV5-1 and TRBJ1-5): KAGVTQTPRYLIKTRGQQVTLSCSPISGHRSVSWYQQTPGQGLQFLFEYFSETQRNKGNFPGRFSGRQFSNSRSEMNVSTLELGDSALYLCASSLGGGVSQPQHFGDGTRLSIL.

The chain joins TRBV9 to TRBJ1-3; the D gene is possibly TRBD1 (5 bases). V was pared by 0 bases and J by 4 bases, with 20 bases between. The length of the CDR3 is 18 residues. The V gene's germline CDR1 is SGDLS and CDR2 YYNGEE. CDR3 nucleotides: TGTGCCAGCAGCGTAGAGGCGGGGCAATCGTCGACGGGAAACACCATATATTTT. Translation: CASSVEAGQSSTGNTIYF.

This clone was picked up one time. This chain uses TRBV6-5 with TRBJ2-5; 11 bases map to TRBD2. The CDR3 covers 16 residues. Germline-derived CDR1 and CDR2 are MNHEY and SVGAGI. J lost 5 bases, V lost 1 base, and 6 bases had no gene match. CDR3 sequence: CASSYLAGGIWETQYF. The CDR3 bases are TGTGCCAGCAGTTACTTAGCGGGGGGGATCTGGGAGACCCAGTACTTC.

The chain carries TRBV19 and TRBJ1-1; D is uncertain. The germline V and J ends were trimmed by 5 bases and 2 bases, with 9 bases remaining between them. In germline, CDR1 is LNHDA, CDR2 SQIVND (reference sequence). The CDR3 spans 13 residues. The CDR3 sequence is CASSPRRNTEAFF. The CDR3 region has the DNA TGTGCCAGTAGTCCCCGGCGTAACACTGAAGCTTTCTTT.

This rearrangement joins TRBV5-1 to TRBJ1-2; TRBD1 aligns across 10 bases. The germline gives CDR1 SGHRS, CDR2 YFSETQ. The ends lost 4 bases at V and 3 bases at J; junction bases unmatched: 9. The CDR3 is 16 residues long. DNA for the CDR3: TGCGCCAGCAGCACCCTGGGACAGGGGTTAGACTATGGCTACACCTTC. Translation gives CASSTLGQGLDYGYTF.

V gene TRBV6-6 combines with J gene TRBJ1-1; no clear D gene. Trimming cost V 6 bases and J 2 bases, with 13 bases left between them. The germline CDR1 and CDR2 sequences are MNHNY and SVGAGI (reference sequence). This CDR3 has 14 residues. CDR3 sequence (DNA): TGTGCCAGCAGACTGGACGGCCAAAACACTGAAGCTTTCTTT. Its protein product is CASRLDGQNTEAFF.

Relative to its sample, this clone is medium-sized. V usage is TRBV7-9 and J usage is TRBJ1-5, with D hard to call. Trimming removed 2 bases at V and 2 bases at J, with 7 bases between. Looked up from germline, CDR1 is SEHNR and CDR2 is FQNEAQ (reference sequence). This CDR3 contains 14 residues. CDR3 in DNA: TGTGCCAGCAGCTTATCTAGTGGCAATCAGCCCCAGCATTTT. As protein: CASSLSSGNQPQHF. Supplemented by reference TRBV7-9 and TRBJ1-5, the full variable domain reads DTGVSQNPRHKITKRGQNVTFRCDPISEHNRLYWYRQTLGQGPEFLTYFQNEAQLEKSRLLSDRFSAERPKGSFSTLEIQRTEQGDSAMYLCASSLSSGNQPQHFGDGTRLSIL.

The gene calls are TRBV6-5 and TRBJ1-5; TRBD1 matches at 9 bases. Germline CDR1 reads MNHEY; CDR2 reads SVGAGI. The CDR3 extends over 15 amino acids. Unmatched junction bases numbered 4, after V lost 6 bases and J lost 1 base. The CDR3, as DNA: TGTGCCAGCAGCCAGACAGGGGGGAGCAATCAGCCCCAGCATTTT. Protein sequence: CASSQTGGSNQPQHF.

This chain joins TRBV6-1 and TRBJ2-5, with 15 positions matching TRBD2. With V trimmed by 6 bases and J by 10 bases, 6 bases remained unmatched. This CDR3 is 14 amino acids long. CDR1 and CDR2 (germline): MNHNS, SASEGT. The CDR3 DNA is TGTGCCAGCAGCCCGGGACTAGCGGGGGGCGGCCAGTACTTC. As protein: CASSPGLAGGGQYF.

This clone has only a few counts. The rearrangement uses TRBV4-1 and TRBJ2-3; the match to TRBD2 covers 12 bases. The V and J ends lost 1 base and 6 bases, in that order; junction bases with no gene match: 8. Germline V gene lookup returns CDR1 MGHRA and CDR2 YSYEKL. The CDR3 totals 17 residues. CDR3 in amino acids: CASSQGPSGGARDTQYF. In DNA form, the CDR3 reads TGCGCCAGCAGCCAAGGTCCTAGCGGGGGGGCGAGGGATACGCAGTATTTT.

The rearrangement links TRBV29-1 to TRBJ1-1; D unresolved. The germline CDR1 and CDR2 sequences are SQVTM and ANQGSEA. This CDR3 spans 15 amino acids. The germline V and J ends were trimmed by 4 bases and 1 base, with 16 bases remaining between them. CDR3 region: CSVGSPGIRNTEAFF. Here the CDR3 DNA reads TGCAGCGTTGGGAGTCCGGGGATTCGGAACACTGAAGCTTTCTTT.

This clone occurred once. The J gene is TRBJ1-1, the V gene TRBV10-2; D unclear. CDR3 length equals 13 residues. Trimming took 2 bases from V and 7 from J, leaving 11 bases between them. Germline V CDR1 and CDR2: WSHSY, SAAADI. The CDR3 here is CASSEGEPDEAFF. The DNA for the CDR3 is TGCGCCAGCAGTGAGGGTGAACCCGATGAAGCTTTCTTT.